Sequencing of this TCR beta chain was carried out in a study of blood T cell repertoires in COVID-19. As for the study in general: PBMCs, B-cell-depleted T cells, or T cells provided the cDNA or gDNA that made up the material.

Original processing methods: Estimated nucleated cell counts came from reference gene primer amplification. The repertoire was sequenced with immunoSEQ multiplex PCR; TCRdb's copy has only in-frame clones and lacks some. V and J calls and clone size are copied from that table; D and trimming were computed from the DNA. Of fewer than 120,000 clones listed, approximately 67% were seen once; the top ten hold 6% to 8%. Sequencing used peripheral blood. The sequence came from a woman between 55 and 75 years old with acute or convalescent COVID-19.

The CDR3 spells CASRQNSYNEQFF. CDR3 sequence (DNA): TGTGCCAGCAGACAGAACTCCTACAATGAGCAGTTCTTC. V is TRBV12-3 or TRBV12-4 and J is TRBJ2-1, with D unclear. The V end was cut by 6 bases, the J end by 0 bases, with 6 bases between. The CDR3 loop spans 13 amino acids.